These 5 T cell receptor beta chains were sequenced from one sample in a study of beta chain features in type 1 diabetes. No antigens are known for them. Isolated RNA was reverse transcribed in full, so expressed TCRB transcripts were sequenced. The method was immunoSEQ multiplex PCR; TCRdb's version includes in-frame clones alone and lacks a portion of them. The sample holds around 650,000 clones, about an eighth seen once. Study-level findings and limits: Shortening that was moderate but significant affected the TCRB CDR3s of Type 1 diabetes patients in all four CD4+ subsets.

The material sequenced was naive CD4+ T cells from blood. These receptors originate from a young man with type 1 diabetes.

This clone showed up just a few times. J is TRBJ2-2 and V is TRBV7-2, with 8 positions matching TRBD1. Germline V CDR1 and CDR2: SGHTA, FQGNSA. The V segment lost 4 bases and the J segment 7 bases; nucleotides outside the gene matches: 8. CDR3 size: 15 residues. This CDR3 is CASSSRTGMSGELFF. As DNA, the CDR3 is TGTGCCAGCAGCTCCCGGACAGGGATGAGCGGGGAGCTGTTTTTT.

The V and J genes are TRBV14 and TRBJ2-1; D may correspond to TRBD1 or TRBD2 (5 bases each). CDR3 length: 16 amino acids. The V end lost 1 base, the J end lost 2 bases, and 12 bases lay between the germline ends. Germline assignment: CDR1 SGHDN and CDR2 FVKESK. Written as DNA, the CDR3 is TGTGCCAGCAGCCAAGTCGTGGGGGAGCCCTACAATGAGCAGTTCTTC. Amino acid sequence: CASSQVVGEPYNEQFF.

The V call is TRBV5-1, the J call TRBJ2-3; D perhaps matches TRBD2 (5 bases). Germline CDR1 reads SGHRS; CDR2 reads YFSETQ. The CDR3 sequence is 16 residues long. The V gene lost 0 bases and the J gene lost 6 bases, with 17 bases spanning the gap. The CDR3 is CASSLVETTRGDTQYF. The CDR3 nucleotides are TGCGCCAGCAGCTTGGTTGAGACAACACGAGGGGATACGCAGTATTTT.

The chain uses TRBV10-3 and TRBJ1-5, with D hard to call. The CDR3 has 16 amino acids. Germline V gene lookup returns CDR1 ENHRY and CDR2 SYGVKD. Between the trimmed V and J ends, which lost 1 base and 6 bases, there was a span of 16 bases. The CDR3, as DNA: TGTGCCATCAGTGAGTGGGAGACGGCCGCCTCTCAGCCCCAGCATTTT. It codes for CAISEWETAASQPQHF.

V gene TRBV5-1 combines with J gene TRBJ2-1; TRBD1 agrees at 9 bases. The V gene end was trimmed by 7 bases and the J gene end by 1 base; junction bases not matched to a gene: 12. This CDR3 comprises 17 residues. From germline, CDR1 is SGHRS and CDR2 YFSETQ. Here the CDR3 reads CASLETPGQGSYNEQFF. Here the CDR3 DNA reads TGCGCCAGCTTGGAGACCCCGGGACAGGGATCCTACAATGAGCAGTTCTTC.